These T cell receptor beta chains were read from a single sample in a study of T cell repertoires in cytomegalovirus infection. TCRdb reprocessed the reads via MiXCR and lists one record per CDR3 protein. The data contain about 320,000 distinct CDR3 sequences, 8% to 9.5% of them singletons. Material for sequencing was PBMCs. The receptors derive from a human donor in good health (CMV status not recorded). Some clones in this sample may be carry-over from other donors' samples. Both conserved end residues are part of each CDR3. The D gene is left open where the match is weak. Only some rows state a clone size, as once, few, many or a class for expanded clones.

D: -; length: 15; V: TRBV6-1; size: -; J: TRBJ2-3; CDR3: CASSEAHYGTDTQYF; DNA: TGTGCCAGCAGTGAAGCACACTACGGAACTGATACGCAGTATTTT
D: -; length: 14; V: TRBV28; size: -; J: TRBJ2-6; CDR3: CASLAVSGANVLTF; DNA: TGTGCCAGCCTTGCAGTCTCTGGGGCCAACGTCCTGACTTTC
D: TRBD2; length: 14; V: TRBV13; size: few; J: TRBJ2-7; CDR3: CASRGLAGANEQYF; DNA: TGTGCCAGCAGGGGACTAGCGGGGGCCAACGAGCAGTACTTC
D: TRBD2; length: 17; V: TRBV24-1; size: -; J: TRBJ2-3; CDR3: CATSGPTSGSPPDTQYF; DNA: TGTGCCACCAGTGGTCCGACTAGCGGGAGCCCCCCAGATACGCAGTATTTT
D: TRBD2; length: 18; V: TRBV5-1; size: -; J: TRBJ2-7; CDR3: CASSLSLSRTGGGYEQYF; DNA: TGCGCCAGCAGCCTAAGCCTCTCCCGGACGGGGGGGGGGTACGAGCAGTACTTC
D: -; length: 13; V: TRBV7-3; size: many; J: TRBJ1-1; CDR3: CASSAKRNTEAFF; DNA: TGTGCCAGCAGCGCCAAGAGGAACACTGAAGCTTTCTTT
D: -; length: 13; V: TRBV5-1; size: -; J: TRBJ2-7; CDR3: CASSLGWAYEQYF; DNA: TGCGCCAGCAGCCTTGGGTGGGCCTACGAGCAGTACTTC
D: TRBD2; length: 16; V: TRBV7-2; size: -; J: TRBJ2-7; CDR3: CASSLDMRAGDYEQYF; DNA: TGTGCCAGCAGCTTAGACATGCGAGCGGGAGACTACGAGCAGTACTTC
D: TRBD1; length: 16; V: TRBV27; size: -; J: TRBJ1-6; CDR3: CASTLLQGGYNSPLHF; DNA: TGTGCCAGCACCCTATTACAGGGGGGGTATAATTCACCCCTCCACTTT
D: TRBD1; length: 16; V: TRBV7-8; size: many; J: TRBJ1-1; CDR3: CASSTEIPRQGTEAFF; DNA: TGTGCCAGCAGCACCGAAATTCCGCGACAGGGCACTGAAGCTTTCTTT
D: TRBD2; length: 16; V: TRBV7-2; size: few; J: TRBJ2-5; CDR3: CASSRTSGGGQETQYF; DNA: TGTGCCAGCAGCCGGACTAGCGGGGGGGGTCAGGAGACCCAGTACTTC
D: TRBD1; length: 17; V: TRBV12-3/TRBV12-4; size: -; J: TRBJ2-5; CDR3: CASSRDRGIAYQETQYF; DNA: TGTGCCAGCAGTCGGGACAGGGGGATCGCCTACCAAGAGACCCAGTACTTC
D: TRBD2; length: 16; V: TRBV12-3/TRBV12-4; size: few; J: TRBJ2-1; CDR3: CASSPSGGVVSNEQFF; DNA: TGTGCCAGCAGCCCCTCTGGGGGGGTAGTTAGCAATGAGCAGTTCTTC
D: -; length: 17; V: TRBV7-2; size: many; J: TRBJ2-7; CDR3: CASSLEGVTPLHDEQYF; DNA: TGTGCCAGCAGCTTGGAGGGAGTCACCCCCCTTCACGACGAGCAGTACTTC
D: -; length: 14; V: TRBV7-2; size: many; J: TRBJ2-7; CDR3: CASSSRGAGGEQYF; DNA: TGTGCCAGCAGCTCCAGGGGGGCAGGGGGCGAGCAGTACTTC
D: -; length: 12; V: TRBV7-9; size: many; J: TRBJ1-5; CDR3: CASSLVEQPQHF; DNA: TGTGCCAGCAGCTTAGTCGAACAGCCCCAGCATTTT
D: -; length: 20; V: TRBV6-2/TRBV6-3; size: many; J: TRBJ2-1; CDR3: CASSYSFLGGKGGRMYEQFF; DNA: TGTGCCAGCAGTTACTCCTTTTTGGGGGGCAAGGGGGGTAGGATGTATGAGCAGTTCTTC
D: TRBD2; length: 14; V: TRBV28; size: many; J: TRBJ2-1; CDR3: CAAGGTSGSREQFF; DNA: TGTGCCGCGGGCGGGACTAGCGGGAGTCGTGAGCAGTTCTTC
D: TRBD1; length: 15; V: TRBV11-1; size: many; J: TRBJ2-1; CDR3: CASSPDRLDYNEQFF; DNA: TGTGCCAGCAGCCCGGACAGGCTCGACTACAATGAGCAGTTCTTC
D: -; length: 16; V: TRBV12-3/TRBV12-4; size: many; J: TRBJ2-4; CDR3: CASSHSTKLAKNIQYF; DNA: TGTGCCAGCAGTCACTCGACCAAGCTAGCCAAAAACATTCAGTACTTC